A selection of T cell receptor beta chains follows, all from one sample in a study of control samples from healthy donors and cancer patients. Data came from immunoSEQ multiplex PCR; TCRdb stores just in-frame clones and leaves some out. The sample has around 120,000 clones, about nine tenths seen once; the top ten hold 7.8%. Specimen: blood. The source is a woman aged 18-29 years in good health. CDR3s leave out the opening cysteine and the closing phenylalanine or tryptophan. The D gene is left open where the match is weak.

J: TRBJ2-5; D: -; V: TRBV7-2; CDR3: ASSSFIGGQETQY
J: TRBJ1-2; D: -; V: TRBV6-5; CDR3: ASSIESGYNYGYT
J: TRBJ2-3; D: -; V: TRBV19; CDR3: ASSQGVAAAVDTQY
J: TRBJ1-5; D: -; V: TRBV28; CDR3: ASTQPFNQPQH
J: TRBJ2-6; D: -; V: TRBV7-2; CDR3: ASSLVAGVGNVLT
J: TRBJ2-5; D: -; V: TRBV5-4; CDR3: ASSLRVGRGETQY
J: TRBJ2-5; D: -; V: TRBV28; CDR3: ASSPGWETQY
J: TRBJ1-2; D: -; V: TRBV2; CDR3: ASSPDLLTNYGYT
J: TRBJ1-1; D: -; V: TRBV2; CDR3: ASTRGGVGTEAF
J: TRBJ1-6; D: -; V: TRBV6-2/TRBV6-3; CDR3: ASSYSTSSDNSPLH
J: TRBJ2-3; D: -; V: TRBV7-9; CDR3: ASMGPPTDTQY
J: TRBJ2-7; D: -; V: TRBV29-1; CDR3: SVHGAESSYEQY
J: TRBJ1-4; D: TRBD1; V: TRBV29-1; CDR3: SVGRGGAPNEKLF
J: TRBJ2-3; D: -; V: TRBV20-1; CDR3: SASRGTGTDTQY
J: TRBJ2-2; D: -; V: TRBV3-1/TRBV3-2; CDR3: ASSRRTANTGELF
J: TRBJ1-6; D: TRBD1; V: TRBV7-2; CDR3: ASSSNRGPPLH
J: TRBJ1-1; D: -; V: TRBV19; CDR3: ASSTDIGRMNTEAF
J: TRBJ1-1; D: TRBD1; V: TRBV5-6; CDR3: ASSLVDRVLSNTEAF
J: TRBJ2-2; D: -; V: TRBV30; CDR3: AWSVLGNRPNTGELF
J: TRBJ2-1; D: -; V: TRBV5-6; CDR3: ASSHRVDEQF
J: TRBJ2-3; D: -; V: TRBV11-2; CDR3: ASSRDPTDTQY
J: TRBJ1-1; D: -; V: TRBV13; CDR3: ASSLGRDEAF
J: TRBJ1-2; D: -; V: TRBV14; CDR3: ASSPHSARGYT
J: TRBJ1-1; D: -; V: TRBV6-5; CDR3: ASSYRGGQGITEAF
J: TRBJ2-3; D: TRBD2; V: TRBV9; CDR3: ASSHSATSGTDTQY
J: TRBJ1-1; D: -; V: TRBV7-3; CDR3: ASSLLGRQGEAF
J: TRBJ1-2; D: TRBD1; V: TRBV5-1; CDR3: ASSLAWAGGDGYT
J: TRBJ2-3; D: -; V: TRBV19; CDR3: ASSTRPVGTQY
J: TRBJ2-1; D: -; V: TRBV7-2; CDR3: ASSLVKTLNNEQF
J: TRBJ1-1; D: -; V: TRBV18; CDR3: ASSLGREAF
J: TRBJ2-5; D: TRBD2; V: TRBV7-8; CDR3: ASSFPSGSRQETQY
J: TRBJ1-3; D: -; V: TRBV7-9; CDR3: ASSLSADGNTIY
J: TRBJ2-5; D: -; V: TRBV7-3; CDR3: ASSLSMRTGQTQETQY
J: TRBJ2-2; D: TRBD2; V: TRBV7-2; CDR3: ASSFLSGGRGGELF
J: TRBJ1-2; D: TRBD1; V: TRBV27; CDR3: ASSFGTGNIYGYT
J: TRBJ2-5; D: TRBD1; V: TRBV7-6; CDR3: ASSLVLAIPGGTQY
J: TRBJ1-4; D: -; V: TRBV5-1; CDR3: ARAGGEDATNEKLF